This T cell receptor (beta chain) was profiled in a study of blood T cells in healthy people across ages. Whole-study results and caveats: Fewer expanded clones and more diversity marked long-lived versus aged donors. TCR beta diversity per million T cells fell roughly linearly with age.

Those donating, healthy Caucasian individuals from Russia, were aged roughly 6 to 90. In its sample, this clonotype was seen a few times. Its cognate antigen is unknown. This CDR3 is built from 13 residues. The V and J ends lost 10 bases and 4 bases, in that order; junction bases with no gene match: 7. The V gene's germline CDR1 is MNHEY and CDR2 SVGAGI. Primed by a sample-barcoded 5' primer and a J-beta primer mix, a second PCR proceeded for about 6 to 12 cycles. Samples each returned at least 2.5 million CDR3-containing paired-end reads. TCRdb processed the 5' RACE reads anew with MiXCR; each CDR3 protein has one entry. The sample yields 700,000 or so distinct CDR3 sequences, about 20% seen once.

The sequence derives from a man in his sixties or seventies in good health. The sequencing input was blood. The chain couples TRBV6-5 to TRBJ1-1, with 9 bases lining up with TRBD1. This chain's CDR3 is CATRQGVVTEAFF. CDR3 sequence (DNA): TGTGCCACCAGACAGGGGGTTGTCACTGAAGCTTTCTTT.